These T cell receptor beta chains were read from a single sample in a study of glioma-infiltrating T cells. TCRdb called the multiplex PCR reads again in MiXCR, with one record for every CDR3 protein. The repertoire holds approximately 120,000 distinct CDR3 sequences, with roughly 24% as singletons. Sequences were obtained from glioma tissue, nonneoplastic brain tissue, or PBMCs (not recorded which). All receptors derive from a human donor with low-grade glioma or glioblastoma, undergoing nonglioma brain surgery, or in good health (not recorded which). Both conserved end residues are part of each CDR3. Fields, in order: clone size, V gene, D gene, J gene, CDR3 protein, CDR3 DNA. A D gene is named only where the DNA matches it firmly. Rows may omit the clone size; those that give it use once, few, many or a size class.

many	TRBV7-2	TRBD1	TRBJ2-7	CASSLVGQGIYEQYF	TGTGCCAGCAGCTTAGTGGGACAGGGGATCTACGAGCAGTACTTC
NA	TRBV6-2/TRBV6-3	NA	TRBJ2-3	CARSRQTSTDTPYF	TGTGCCCGCAGTAGACAGACTTCCACAGATACGCCGTATTTT
many	TRBV7-2	NA	TRBJ1-3	CASSLTVLSGNTIYF	TGTGCCAGCAGCTTAACGGTTCTCTCTGGAAACACCATATATTTT
NA	TRBV28	NA	TRBJ2-7	CACSQQGYEQYF	TGTGCCTGCAGTCAACAGGGTTACGAGCAGTACTTC
many	TRBV3-1	NA	TRBJ1-1	CASSQTSWLRVNTEAFF	TGTGCCAGCAGCCAAACCTCCTGGTTGAGGGTCAACACTGAAGCTTTCTTT
NA	TRBV7-2	TRBD1	TRBJ2-3	CASSLETGRVILRGTDTQYF	TGTGCCAGCAGCTTAGAGACAGGGCGAGTAATCCTTCGGGGCACAGATACGCAGTATTTT
NA	TRBV2	NA	TRBJ2-7	CASSVGDRQAYEQYF	TGTGCCAGCAGTGTAGGTGACCGTCAAGCCTACGAGCAGTACTTC
many	TRBV6-1	NA	TRBJ2-6	CASSHDTGRANVLTF	TGTGCCAGCAGTCACGACACCGGTAGGGCCAACGTCCTGACTTTC
many	TRBV2	NA	TRBJ2-5	CASSRGRFQETQYF	TGTGCCAGCAGTCGAGGCAGATTCCAAGAGACCCAGTACTTC
many	TRBV20-1	NA	TRBJ1-4	CSAIGRDYEKLFF	TGCAGTGCTATCGGCAGGGATTATGAAAAACTGTTTTTT
few	TRBV7-2	NA	TRBJ2-3	CASRPTGGPTDTQYF	TGTGCCAGCAGACCGACCGGGGGCCCCACAGATACGCAGTATTTT
many	TRBV20-1	TRBD1	TRBJ2-7	CSARDPQGGSYEQYF	TGCAGTGCTAGAGATCCACAGGGGGGCTCCTACGAGCAGTACTTC
many	TRBV29-1	NA	TRBJ2-5	CSHREGSIETQYF	TGCAGCCACAGAGAGGGCAGTATTGAGACCCAGTACTTC
many	TRBV7-3	NA	TRBJ2-1	CASSFGGSTYNEQFF	TGTGCCAGCAGCTTTGGCGGAAGTACCTACAATGAGCAGTTCTTC
NA	TRBV6-1	TRBD2	TRBJ2-7	CASRDGEAGGHYEQYF	TGTGCCAGCAGAGATGGGGAAGCGGGAGGGCACTACGAGCAGTACTTC
many	TRBV20-1	NA	TRBJ1-1	CSARGGSRGAYTEAFF	TGCAGTGCTAGAGGGGGCAGTAGGGGAGCTTACACTGAAGCTTTCTTT